Below, one T cell receptor (beta chain) is given with its context. Its antigen is unknown. Per-base quality was not reported, and no clone a single base away is much larger than it. This sample is part of a study of blood T cells in healthy people across ages (dated by TCRdb to the mid-2010s). A note on the overall study: In model experiments, template switching captured roughly one uniquely barcoded TCR beta cDNA molecule for every two T cells. To track age-related changes in TCR beta repertoire diversity, the study relied on deep sequencing normalized with unique cDNA molecular identifiers. Four age groups were formed from the donors: young (average approximately 15 years), middle-aged (approximately 40), aged (62) and long-lived (82). Donors of different ages were randomly distributed across sequencing lanes to avoid experimental bias. Using the same blood draw, the study looked at two additional independent replicas of 1 million unique cDNA reads for two donors, one aged 18 to 30 and the other aged 80 or older. What the authors observed across the whole study: Donor CMV infection status was unknown, potentially confounding age-related changes in expanded clonotypes. The percentage of naive T cells measured by flow cytometry correlated strongly with observed TCR beta diversity. As age increased, observed TCR beta diversity per million T cells dropped in a roughly linear way, and a significant reduction was already evident by age about 40. Compared with the aged group, the long-lived group had more naive CD4+ T cells, fewer expanded clones and increased TCR diversity, suggesting age selection. Because profiling used bulk unsorted PBMCs, naive and antigen-experienced compartments could not be compared conclusively. Estimates of total diversity from one million sequenced T cells were regarded as lower bounds and underestimates.

Libraries were prepared through 5' RACE. Sequencing used an Illumina HiSeq 2500. A second PCR of roughly 6 to 11 cycles was performed with a sample-barcoded 5' primer and a J-beta primer mix. A unique molecular identifier was introduced onto each TCR beta cDNA molecule by a template-switch 5' adaptor carrying 12 random nucleotides. Each sample yielded at least 3 million CDR3-containing paired-end reads. First-strand cDNA synthesis was performed from all RNA using the Mint cDNA synthesis kit, with priming by a TRBC-specific oligonucleotide. After uracil-DNA glycosylase treatment, a first 18-cycle PCR used universal primers M1SS and BC2_uni_R on all cDNA. Per the original workflow: For normalization, 1 million high-quality reads were randomly selected from each sample, with every read carrying a distinct molecular identifier. Instead of being binned into consensus sequences, reads with shared molecular identifiers were discarded. CDR3 identification, clonotype clustering and error correction used MiTCR with a Q25 quality threshold and the strictest error-elimination algorithm. A nonparametric unseen species model using Euler transformation provided a lower-bound estimate of total TCR beta diversity. TCRdb itself trimmed the public reads at Q25 with fastp, ran MiXCR and retained productive beta chains. Entries that share a CDR3 protein sequence are merged under the most common genes and DNA. The V and J calls, along with clone size, are taken from TCRdb and not from the paper's own processing. The sample table shows 700,000 to 950,000 distinct CDR3 sequences, and roughly 60% are seen once. The ten largest clones take up approximately 21% of the sample.

CDR1 and CDR2, looked up from the germline V gene, are SQVTM and ANQGSEA. V gives up 3 bases and J gives up 4 bases, and the segment between their germline ends measures 12 bases. The CDR3 measures 13 amino acids from cysteine to phenylalanine. Only CDR3 DNA is held: 39 bases, read in frame from base 1. The donors were about 40 Caucasian individuals from Russia, aged roughly 6 to 100 years, who were systemically healthy. Each donor gave approximately 9.3 milliliters of peripheral blood, collected into EDTA-treated Vacutainer tubes. Ficoll-Paque density-gradient centrifugation was used to isolate PBMCs, with at least 6 million per sample. Trizol reagent was used to extract total RNA from the PBMCs, yielding at least 5.5 micrograms per sample. For every donor, flow cytometry on a PBMC aliquot measured the percentage of naive CD45RAhigh/CD27high T cells.

The rearrangement combines TRBV29-1 with TRBJ1-2; the best D guess is TRBD1, with 6 bases matching. The sample comprised blood. The TCR originated in a man younger than 45 in good health. The DNA is TGCAGCGTTGACTGGGGGGCTGGCTATGGCTACACCTTC. Translated, it gives CSVDWGAGYGYTF.